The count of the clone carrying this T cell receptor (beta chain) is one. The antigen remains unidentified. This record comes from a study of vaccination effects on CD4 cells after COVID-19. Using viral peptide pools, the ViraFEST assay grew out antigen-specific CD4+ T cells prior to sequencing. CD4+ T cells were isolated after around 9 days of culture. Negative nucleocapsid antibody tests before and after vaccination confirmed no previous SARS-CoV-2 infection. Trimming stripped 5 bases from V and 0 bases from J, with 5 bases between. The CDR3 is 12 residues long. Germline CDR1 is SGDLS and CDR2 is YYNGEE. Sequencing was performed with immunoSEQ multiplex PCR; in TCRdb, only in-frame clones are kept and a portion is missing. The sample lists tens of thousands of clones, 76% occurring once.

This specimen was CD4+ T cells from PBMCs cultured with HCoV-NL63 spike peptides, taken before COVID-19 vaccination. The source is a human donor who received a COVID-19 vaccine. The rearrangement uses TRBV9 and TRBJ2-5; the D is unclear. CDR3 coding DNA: TGTGCCAGCAGTTCGTACCAAGAGACCCAGTACTTC. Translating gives CASSSYQETQYF.